Presented here are 32 T cell receptor beta chains from one specimen sequenced in a study of identical twins. TCRdb re-called the 5' RACE reads with MiXCR, one entry per CDR3 protein. The sample lists 200,000 to 250,000 distinct CDR3 sequences; 5.5% to 7% were seen once. The data were also submitted as part of a second study, on yellow fever vaccine responses in identical twins.

The sample comprised memory (CD45RO+) T cells sorted from blood. All receptors come from a woman in her late teens or twenties in good health.

This clonotype was recorded at least ten times. The genes are TRBV20-1 and TRBJ2-3; TRBD2 matches at 10 bases. V gave up 1 base and J gave up 4 bases; unmatched junction bases: 2. Per the germline V gene, CDR1 is DFQATT and CDR2 is SNEGSKA (reference sequence). The CDR3 contains 14 residues. This CDR3 is CSARASGGSDTQYF. The CDR3 bases are TGCAGTGCTAGAGCTAGCGGGGGTTCAGATACGCAGTATTTT.

This clonotype has a count of ten or more. The V call is TRBV7-2, the J call TRBJ2-5; 8 positions agree with TRBD2. J was trimmed by 5 bases and V by 6 bases; bases with no gene match: 14. Germline CDR1 SGHTA, CDR2 FQGNSA. The CDR3 spans 16 residues. The CDR3 protein is CASRPGTRREGETQYF. DNA of the CDR3: TGTGCCAGCAGACCAGGGACTAGAAGAGAGGGTGAGACCCAGTACTTC.

This clonotype has only a few counts. The rearrangement joins TRBV7-9 to TRBJ2-1; 9 bases are a match to TRBD2. This CDR3 comprises 17 residues. Germline V lookup: CDR1 SEHNR, CDR2 FQNEAQ (reference sequence). Trimming cost V 1 base and J 4 bases; bases outside gene matches: 8. CDR3 in DNA: TGTGCCAGCAGCTTAGAGTCTAGCGGGACGACTTACAATGAGCAGTTCTTC. This translates into CASSLESSGTTYNEQFF.

This clonotype turned up a few times. The V gene is TRBV7-6, the J gene TRBJ2-7, with a weak D call TRBD2 (5 bases). Trimming cost V 5 bases and J 2 bases, with 10 bases left between them. Looked up from germline, CDR1 is SGHVS and CDR2 is FNYEAQ. CDR3 length: 13 amino acids. The CDR3 nucleotides are TGTGCCAGCAGCCAAGGAGGTACCTACGAGCAGTACGTC. It translates to CASSQGGTYEQYV.

This sequence joins TRBV11-1 and TRBJ1-6; weak D call: TRBD1 (5 bases). Per the germline V gene, CDR1 is SGHAT and CDR2 is FQDESV (reference sequence). This CDR3 spans 19 amino acids. V was trimmed by 5 bases and J by 2 bases, leaving 22 bases between them. This CDR3 is CASSRSLGGLLAYNSPLHF. The CDR3 DNA is TGTGCCAGCAGCCGATCCCTCGGGGGTTTGTTGGCCTATAATTCACCCCTCCACTTT.

This clonotype has at least ten counts. Here the CDR3 reads CASSLVQRMAGYEQFF. Written as DNA, the CDR3 is TGCGCCAGCAGCTTGGTGCAGCGGATGGCAGGATATGAGCAGTTCTTC. The chain couples TRBV5-1 to TRBJ2-1, with D tentatively TRBD2 (5 bases). From germline, CDR1 is SGHRS and CDR2 YFSETQ. V was cut by 0 bases and J by 8 bases, with 18 bases left in between. This CDR3 is 16 amino acids long.

There are many counts of this clonotype. The chain links TRBV10-3 to TRBJ2-5, with unresolved D. Germline loops: CDR1 ENHRY, CDR2 SYGVKD. This CDR3 spans 13 amino acids. Between the trimmed V and J ends, which lost 2 bases and 0 bases, there was a span of 4 bases. DNA of the CDR3: TGTGCCATCAGTGAGAGGGACCAAGAGACCCAGTACTTC. Protein sequence: CAISERDQETQYF.

This clonotype was counted only a few times. The V gene is TRBV3-1, the J gene TRBJ2-2; D not resolved. The CDR3 consists of 15 residues. CDR1 and CDR2 from the germline V gene are LGHDT and YNNKEL (reference sequence). With 2 bases removed from V and 5 bases from J, the gap between germline ends came to 12 bases. CDR3 nucleotides: TGTGCCAGCAGCCAAATGCCCGACGCTACCGGGGAGCTGTTTTTT. Amino acid sequence: CASSQMPDATGELFF.

There are a few counts of this clonotype. The CDR3 reads CSAPKPTGANVLTF. The DNA of the CDR3 is TGCAGTGCCCCGAAACCGACGGGGGCCAACGTCCTGACTTTC. The chain couples TRBV20-1 to TRBJ2-6; D not certain. The CDR3 totals 14 residues. V dropped 6 bases and J dropped 4 bases, with 13 bases sitting between them. Looked up from germline, CDR1 is DFQATT and CDR2 is SNEGSKA (reference sequence).

This clonotype was detected only a few times. V is TRBV19 and J is TRBJ2-1; D is ambiguous. This CDR3 has 16 amino acids. V was shortened by 4 bases and J by 0 bases, with 13 bases between the two germline ends. Germline assignment: CDR1 LNHDA and CDR2 SQIVND (reference sequence). CDR3 sequence reads: CASSTLTEVSYNEQFF. The CDR3 DNA reads as TGTGCCAGTAGTACCCTCACCGAGGTCTCCTACAATGAGCAGTTCTTC.

The gene calls are TRBV18 and TRBJ1-1; no firm D call. The V end was cut by 3 bases, the J end by 1 base, with 12 bases between. The length of the CDR3 is 15 residues. CDR1 KGHSH and CDR2 LQKENI come from the germline V gene. CDR3 region: CASSPDEARNTEAFF. The CDR3 DNA sequence: TGTGCCAGCTCACCGGACGAGGCGAGGAACACTGAAGCTTTCTTT. The full variable domain, rest sourced from reference TRBV18 and TRBJ1-1, is NAGVMQNPRHLVRRRGQEARLRCSPMKGHSHVYWYRQLPEEGLKFMVYLQKENIIDESGMPKERFSAEFPKEGPSILRIQQVVRGDSAAYFCASSPDEARNTEAFFGQGTRLTVV.

V usage is TRBV12-3 or TRBV12-4 and J usage is TRBJ1-2, with a tentative D call TRBD1 (6 bases). The V gene lost 4 bases and the J gene lost 6 bases, with 12 bases spanning the gap. This CDR3 contains 13 residues. DNA of the CDR3: TGTGCCAGCAGTTCGACAGGTTGGGATGGCTACACCTTC. It codes for CASSSTGWDGYTF.

This clonotype was detected a few times. The gene calls are TRBV20-1 and TRBJ2-2; TRBD2 matches at 12 bases. Losses at the gene ends were 6 bases for V and 8 bases for J; bases not matched to a gene: 7. Germline CDR1 DFQATT, CDR2 SNEGSKA (reference sequence). The CDR3 totals 14 residues. CDR3 protein: CSARLAGASGELFF. The CDR3 DNA sequence: TGCAGTGCAAGACTAGCGGGGGCGAGTGGGGAGCTGTTTTTT.

This clonotype has only a few counts. CDR3 nucleotides: TGTGCCAGCAGTCAGACAGGGGAGGGTTCACCCCTCCACTTT. This translates into CASSQTGEGSPLHF. This chain uses TRBV7-6 with TRBJ1-6; 8 nucleotides agree with TRBD1. The CDR3 covers 14 residues. The V segment lost 6 bases and the J segment 9 bases; nucleotides outside the gene matches: 7. Germline CDR1 SGHVS, CDR2 FNYEAQ.

This clonotype was found many times. The rearrangement uses TRBV5-5 and TRBJ2-2; weak D call: TRBD1 (5 bases). This CDR3 is built from 18 residues. Germline CDR1 reads SGHKS; CDR2 reads YYEKEE (reference sequence). Trimming removed 2 bases at V and 4 bases at J, with 21 bases between. CDR3 DNA sequence: TGTGCCAGCAGCTTCCCACGGGCAGGGATGGCGAGCACCGGGGAGCTGTTTTTT. Translation gives CASSFPRAGMASTGELFF.

This clonotype was seen at least ten times. The rearrangement joins TRBV5-1 to TRBJ2-3, with D possibly being TRBD2 (5 bases). The CDR3 sequence is 16 residues long. The germline gives CDR1 SGHRS, CDR2 YFSETQ. V was cut by 0 bases and J by 0 bases, with 11 bases left in between. Here the CDR3 DNA reads TGCGCCAGCAGCTTGGCGCTAGCACCTAGCACAGATACGCAGTATTTT. It is translated as CASSLALAPSTDTQYF. The whole variable domain, filled in from reference TRBV5-1 and TRBJ2-3, reads KAGVTQTPRYLIKTRGQQVTLSCSPISGHRSVSWYQQTPGQGLQFLFEYFSETQRNKGNFPGRFSGRQFSNSRSEMNVSTLELGDSALYLCASSLALAPSTDTQYFGPGTRLTVL.

This clonotype was seen many times. The rearrangement links TRBV20-1 to TRBJ2-1, with 8 positions matching TRBD2. V shed 6 bases, J shed 9 bases, and the junction held 16 bases outside the gene matches. The CDR3 sequence is 15 residues long. Germline CDR1 and CDR2: DFQATT and SNEGSKA (reference sequence). Here the CDR3 DNA reads TGCAGTGCCACCGGGGTGGGGACTAGTGGTAGTGAGCAGTTCTTC. Protein product: CSATGVGTSGSEQFF.

This clonotype was detected a few times. The chain couples TRBV20-1 to TRBJ2-5; 9 bases fit TRBD1. There are 14 residues in the CDR3. V shed 6 bases and J 5 bases; nucleotides not matched to a gene: 10. The germline V gene has CDR1 DFQATT and CDR2 SNEGSKA (reference sequence). The CDR3 loop reads CSATTGTGMETQYF. The CDR3 region has the DNA TGCAGTGCAACCACCGGGACAGGGATGGAGACCCAGTACTTC.

This CDR3 reads CASSHRGQGASYEQYF. For the CDR3, the DNA is TGTGCCAGCAGTCACCGCGGACAGGGGGCGTCATACGAGCAGTACTTC. The chain has TRBV12-3 or TRBV12-4 and TRBJ2-7, with 11 bases lining up with TRBD1. The CDR3 consists of 16 residues. The ends lost 5 bases at V and 4 bases at J; junction bases unmatched: 10.

This clonotype was seen a few times. The V call is TRBV20-1, the J call TRBJ1-2; D is unclear. Germline V gene lookup returns CDR1 DFQATT and CDR2 SNEGSKA (reference sequence). The length of the CDR3 is 11 residues. V was clipped by 2 bases and J by 4 bases, with 5 bases between them. In DNA form, the CDR3 reads TGCAGTGCTAGATATCCCTATGGCTACACCTTC. It is translated as CSARYPYGYTF.

This clonotype has just a few counts. V usage is TRBV6-1 and J usage is TRBJ2-5; TRBD1 is a possible D gene (7 bases). V was clipped by 4 bases and J by 4 bases, with 22 bases between them. The length of the CDR3 is 17 residues. CDR1 is MNHNS, CDR2 SASEGT, per germline. The CDR3, as DNA: TGTGCCAGCAGTGCCCCCCCGGACAGGAGGCGGGGAGAGACCCAGTACTTC. Its translation: CASSAPPDRRRGETQYF.

Ten or more counts support this clonotype. The chain is built from TRBV2 and TRBJ2-7, with D possibly matching TRBD1 (5 bases). CDR1 is SNHLY and CDR2 is FYNNEI in the germline V gene. V was pared by 0 bases and J by 7 bases, with 7 bases between. The CDR3 has 12 amino acids. CDR3 in amino acids: CASSEAGLEQYF. The CDR3 DNA sequence: TGTGCCAGCAGTGAAGCGGGGCTAGAGCAGTACTTC.

The table lists this clonotype with a few counts. V gene TRBV7-9 combines with J gene TRBJ2-2; the match to TRBD2 covers 10 bases. The CDR3 is 15 residues long. The germline gives CDR1 SEHNR, CDR2 FQNEAQ (reference sequence). V lost 2 bases and J lost 5; bases outside the gene matches: 2. The CDR3 bases are TGTGCCAGCAGCTTATTTAGCGGGGGGACCGGGGAGCTGTTTTTT. It is translated as CASSLFSGGTGELFF. The full variable domain, with the rest looked up from reference TRBV7-9 and TRBJ2-2, is DTGVSQNPRHKITKRGQNVTFRCDPISEHNRLYWYRQTLGQGPEFLTYFQNEAQLEKSRLLSDRFSAERPKGSFSTLEIQRTEQGDSAMYLCASSLFSGGTGELFFGEGSRLTVL.

This clonotype came up a few times. The rearrangement links TRBV20-1 to TRBJ2-7; TRBD2 agrees at 8 bases. V shed 4 bases, J shed 4 bases, and the junction held 0 bases outside the gene matches. The CDR3 runs 11 residues. CDR1 is DFQATT, CDR2 SNEGSKA, per germline (reference sequence). This CDR3 reads CSATSGYEQYF. CDR3 DNA: TGCAGTGCTACTAGCGGGTACGAGCAGTACTTC.

This clonotype has more than one count but fewer than ten. The chain has TRBV5-1 and TRBJ2-1; D perhaps matches TRBD1 (7 bases). The CDR3 is made up of 13 amino acids. V was pared by 2 bases and J by 7 bases, with 10 bases between. Germline values: CDR1 SGHRS, CDR2 YFSETQ. CDR3 amino acids: CASSFPGGNEQFF. CDR3 DNA sequence: TGCGCCAGCAGCTTCCCAGGGGGGAATGAGCAGTTCTTC.

The V call is TRBV7-7, the J call TRBJ2-3; 7 positions match TRBD1. CDR1 SSHAT and CDR2 FNYEAQ come from the germline V gene (reference sequence). V lost 1 base, J lost 5 bases, and 0 bases stayed unmatched. There are 13 residues in the CDR3. The CDR3 protein is CASSLGTGDTQYF. The DNA of the CDR3 is TGTGCCAGCAGCTTAGGGACAGGAGATACGCAGTATTTT.

This clonotype was detected ten times or more. The rearrangement joins TRBV5-1 to TRBJ2-2; D unclear. The CDR3 sequence is 14 residues long. Per germline, CDR1 SGHRS and CDR2 YFSETQ. V was clipped by 3 bases and J by 3 bases, with 9 bases between them. Here the CDR3 DNA reads TGCGCCAGCAGCTCCCTAGGTCACACCGGGGAGCTGTTTTTT. Translating it yields CASSSLGHTGELFF.

This chain links TRBV5-1 with TRBJ1-1; 9 bases agree with TRBD1. Per the germline V gene, CDR1 is SGHRS and CDR2 is YFSETQ. The ends lost 3 bases at V and 4 bases at J; junction bases unmatched: 4. The CDR3 runs to 14 residues. CDR3 sequence reads: CASSSGDRVTEAFF. The CDR3 DNA reads as TGCGCCAGCAGCTCAGGGGACAGGGTCACTGAAGCTTTCTTT.

This clonotype was seen a handful of times. The V gene is TRBV10-3, the J gene TRBJ2-1, with 10 bases matching TRBD2. This CDR3 comprises 15 residues. CDR1 is ENHRY, CDR2 SYGVKD, per germline. Trimming at V came to 7 bases and at J to 2 bases, leaving 5 bases not matched to a gene. As DNA, the CDR3 is TGTGCCATCAAGGCTAGCGGGAGAACCTACAATGAGCAGTTCTTC. Its translation: CAIKASGRTYNEQFF.

This clonotype has at least ten counts. The chain employs TRBV7-9 and TRBJ2-3; D gene uncertain. The germline CDR1 and CDR2 sequences are SEHNR and FQNEAQ (reference sequence). The CDR3 totals 13 residues. With 1 base removed from V and 1 base from J, the gap between germline ends came to 3 bases. CDR3 sequence: CASSLVGTDTQYF. The CDR3 region has the DNA TGTGCCAGCAGCTTAGTTGGCACAGATACGCAGTATTTT.

This clonotype turned up a few times. The rearrangement joins TRBV6-5 to TRBJ1-2, with unresolved D. Germline CDR1 MNHEY, CDR2 SVGAGI. The CDR3 sequence is 14 residues long. V gave up 2 bases and J gave up 1 base, with 8 bases separating them. The CDR3 spells CASSYGRLNYGYTF. As DNA, the CDR3 is TGTGCCAGCAGTTACGGACGTCTTAACTATGGCTACACCTTC.

This clonotype was counted between two and nine times. The chain is built from TRBV5-1 and TRBJ2-5, with a tentative D call TRBD1 (6 bases). This CDR3 spans 14 amino acids. With 4 bases removed from V and 0 bases from J, the gap between germline ends came to 10 bases. Germline values: CDR1 SGHRS, CDR2 YFSETQ. The CDR3 is CASSRPGDQETQYF. The CDR3 nucleotides are TGCGCCAGCAGCCGCCCAGGGGACCAAGAGACCCAGTACTTC.